These 24 T cell receptor beta chains came from one sample sequenced in a study of cytomegalovirus exposure and HLA in healthy donors. Primers: 60 Vbeta forward and 13 Jbeta reverse. The protocol was immunoSEQ multiplex PCR, while the TCRdb copy is restricted to in-frame clones and leaves out a portion. The sample holds approximately 100,000 clones, 70% seen once. Sequencing used PBMCs. The receptors come from a man between 40 and 49 years old in good health and CMV-seropositive.

The rearrangement uses TRBV29-1 and TRBJ2-7; 10 bases align to TRBD1. The trim removed 2 bases at V and 3 bases at J, leaving 7 bases unmatched. The germline CDR1 and CDR2 sequences are SQVTM and ANQGSEA. The CDR3 is 15 amino acids. CDR3 nucleotide sequence: TGCAGCGTTGAATACCTGGACAGGGGGGGCTACGAGCAGTACTTC. Protein: CSVEYLDRGGYEQYF.

The rearrangement uses TRBV7-8 and TRBJ2-7, with 12 bases that match TRBD2. The trim removed 5 bases at V and 4 bases at J, leaving 6 bases unmatched. CDR1 and CDR2 (germline): SGHVS, FQNEAQ. The CDR3 has 15 amino acids. Here the CDR3 reads CASSLRLAGVYEQYF. Here the CDR3 DNA reads TGTGCCAGCAGCCTGCGACTAGCGGGAGTTTACGAGCAGTACTTC.

The chain combines TRBV9 with TRBJ1-4; 7 positions agree with TRBD1. This CDR3 has 15 residues. Unmatched junction bases numbered 6, after V lost 3 bases and J lost 4 bases. Germline V gene sequence: CDR1 SGDLS, CDR2 YYNGEE. The CDR3 is CASSGPGTVNEKLFF. CDR3 sequence (DNA): TGTGCCAGCAGCGGACCCGGGACAGTTAATGAAAAACTGTTTTTT. Supplemented by reference TRBV9 and TRBJ1-4, the full variable domain reads DSGVTQTPKHLITATGQRVTLRCSPRSGDLSVYWYQQSLDQGLQFLIQYYNGEERAKGNILERFSAQQFPDLHSELNLSSLELGDSALYFCASSGPGTVNEKLFFGSGTQLSVL.

In nucleotides, the CDR3 is TGTGCCACCAGCAGGGATACAGGGTCCCAAGAGACCCAGTACTTC. Encoded protein: CATSRDTGSQETQYF. The V gene is TRBV15, the J gene TRBJ2-5, with a weak D call TRBD1 (6 bases). The CDR3 sequence is 15 residues long. Trimming removed 3 bases at V and 1 base at J, with 12 bases between. CDR1 LNHNV and CDR2 YYDKDF come from the germline V gene (reference sequence).

This clone occurred a few times. This chain uses TRBV30 with TRBJ2-5; possibly TRBD1 for D (5 bases). CDR3 length: 13 amino acids. The V end lost 0 bases, the J end lost 5 bases, and 10 bases lay between the germline ends. Per the germline V gene, CDR1 is GTSNPN and CDR2 is SVGIG (reference sequence). CDR3 amino acids: CAWSVQGLETQYF. CDR3 DNA sequence: TGTGCCTGGAGTGTTCAGGGCCTGGAGACCCAGTACTTC.

This clone was seen only once. This chain uses TRBV7-8 with TRBJ2-4, with 9 bases fitting TRBD1. The V segment lost 1 base and the J segment 1 base; nucleotides outside the gene matches: 2. The germline CDR1 and CDR2 sequences are SGHVS and FQNEAQ. This CDR3 is 16 amino acids long. For the CDR3, the DNA is TGTGCCAGCAGCTTAGGACAGGGGGGGGCCAAAAACATTCAGTACTTC. Translation: CASSLGQGGAKNIQYF.

This clone turned up a few times. V usage is TRBV18 and J usage is TRBJ2-1, with 7 bases lining up with TRBD2. Germline V gene lookup returns CDR1 KGHSH and CDR2 LQKENI. The CDR3 sequence is 16 residues long. Trimming took 1 base from V and 6 from J; bases not matched to a gene: 9. The CDR3 nucleotides are TGTGCCAGCTCACCACTCCAGGGAGGGGAAGGCAATGAGCAGTTCTTC. This gives the protein CASSPLQGGEGNEQFF.

The rearrangement links TRBV27 to TRBJ2-1, with 10 bases identical to TRBD2. The CDR3 totals 20 residues. The germline gives CDR1 MNHEY, CDR2 SMNVEV (reference sequence). The V segment lost 2 bases and the J segment 7 bases; nucleotides outside the gene matches: 20. This CDR3 reads CASSLGWASGSRGLSNEQFF. CDR3 in DNA: TGTGCCAGCAGTTTAGGTTGGGCTAGCGGGAGTCGGGGCCTATCGAATGAGCAGTTCTTC.

The rearrangement uses TRBV5-6 and TRBJ2-7; D is uncertain. The CDR3 has 12 residues. CDR1 is SGHDT and CDR2 is YYEEEE in the germline V gene. The ends were cut back, 2 bases at V and 7 bases at J, with 10 bases in the middle. The CDR3 protein is CASSFGSGEQYV. CDR3 DNA sequence: TGTGCCAGCAGCTTTGGGTCCGGAGAGCAGTACGTC.

The rearrangement links TRBV27 to TRBJ2-1, with 9 positions matching TRBD2. Per germline, CDR1 MNHEY and CDR2 SMNVEV (reference sequence). J was trimmed by 8 bases and V by 0 bases; bases with no gene match: 5. This CDR3 is 15 amino acids long. CDR3 sequence: CASSLSGGRGYEQFF. CDR3 in DNA: TGTGCCAGCAGTTTATCAGGCGGGAGGGGGTATGAGCAGTTCTTC.

This sequence joins TRBV29-1 and TRBJ2-1; 10 bases align to TRBD2. The CDR3 is 17 amino acids. The junction had 11 bases not matched to a gene; V was cut back by 0 bases and J by 6 bases. Per the germline V gene, CDR1 is SQVTM and CDR2 is ANQGSEA. Here the CDR3 reads CSVEDGTSEVSINEQFF. The CDR3 coding sequence is TGCAGCGTTGAAGATGGGACTAGCGAGGTCTCTATCAATGAGCAGTTCTTC.

This clone was found a few times. The chain has TRBV9 and TRBJ2-7; TRBD1 might be the D (5 bases). Per the germline V gene, CDR1 is SGDLS and CDR2 is YYNGEE. V lost 2 bases, J lost 7 bases, and 13 bases lay in between. The CDR3 sequence is 13 residues long. This CDR3 is CASSVGPPGEQYF. In DNA, the CDR3 is TGTGCCAGCAGCGTCGGGCCCCCAGGGGAGCAGTACTTC.

The V gene is TRBV4-1, the J gene TRBJ2-3; D is unclear. Germline V gives CDR1 MGHRA, CDR2 YSYEKL. There are 17 residues in the CDR3. Trimming took off 4 bases at V and 1 base at J, with 18 bases between the two ends. CDR3 residues: CASSLTFRQAGTDTQYF. CDR3 sequence (DNA): TGCGCCAGCAGCCTAACCTTTAGGCAGGCAGGCACAGATACGCAGTATTTT.

The table lists this clone with a few counts. V is TRBV2 and J is TRBJ1-5; D ambiguous. The CDR3 is 13 amino acids. Germline V lookup: CDR1 SNHLY, CDR2 FYNNEI. Trimming took 5 bases from V and 1 from J, leaving 6 bases between them. In DNA, the CDR3 is TGTGCCAGCAGTAGAGGGAGCAATCAGCCCCAGCATTTT. It specifies CASSRGSNQPQHF.

The chain couples TRBV27 to TRBJ2-2, with 8 nucleotides matching TRBD2. The CDR3 extends over 18 amino acids. Losses at the gene ends were 4 bases for V and 4 bases for J; bases not matched to a gene: 14. The germline V gene encodes CDR1 MNHEY and CDR2 SMNVEV (reference sequence). CDR3 coding DNA: TGTGCCAGCAGTTCCTTCTCAGGGTCGGCGGGAGGCACCGGGGAGCTGTTTTTT. Amino acids: CASSSFSGSAGGTGELFF.

This clone was seen a few times. This chain connects TRBV7-2 to TRBJ2-2, with 11 bases fitting TRBD2. The junction had 4 bases not matched to a gene; V was cut back by 1 base and J by 3 bases. The CDR3 extends over 17 amino acids. Germline V gives CDR1 SGHTA, CDR2 FQGNSA. The CDR3 sequence: CASSLGGLAGDTGELFF. In DNA, the CDR3 is TGTGCCAGCAGCTTAGGTGGACTAGCGGGTGACACCGGGGAGCTGTTTTTT.

The chain employs TRBV9 and TRBJ1-4; weak D call: TRBD1 (5 bases). From germline, CDR1 is SGDLS and CDR2 YYNGEE. This CDR3 is built from 16 residues. The V end lost 3 bases, the J end lost 0 bases, and 12 bases lay between the germline ends. CDR3: CASSEGSTATNEKLFF. The CDR3 bases are TGTGCCAGCAGCGAGGGATCGACAGCAACTAATGAAAAACTGTTTTTT. Variable domain in full (rest from reference TRBV9 and TRBJ1-4): DSGVTQTPKHLITATGQRVTLRCSPRSGDLSVYWYQQSLDQGLQFLIQYYNGEERAKGNILERFSAQQFPDLHSELNLSSLELGDSALYFCASSEGSTATNEKLFFGSGTQLSVL.

J is TRBJ1-2 and V is TRBV5-1; 7 bases map to TRBD1. V lost 0 bases to trimming and J lost 6 bases; unmatched junction nucleotides: 2. Per the germline V gene, CDR1 is SGHRS and CDR2 is YFSETQ. The CDR3 consists of 13 residues. CDR3 nucleotide sequence: TGCGCCAGCAGCTTGGCAGGGACAGATGGCTACACCTTC. It translates to CASSLAGTDGYTF. Drawing the rest from reference TRBV5-1 and TRBJ1-2, the complete variable domain is KAGVTQTPRYLIKTRGQQVTLSCSPISGHRSVSWYQQTPGQGLQFLFEYFSETQRNKGNFPGRFSGRQFSNSRSEMNVSTLELGDSALYLCASSLAGTDGYTFGSGTRLTVV.

The rearrangement links TRBV2 to TRBJ2-2; 9 bases line up with TRBD1. J lost 4 bases, V lost 4 bases, and 4 bases had no gene match. CDR3 length equals 15 residues. Germline CDR1 is SNHLY and CDR2 is FYNNEI. The CDR3 nucleotides are TGTGCCAGCAGTGTAGTACAGGGGGCCACCGGGGAGCTGTTTTTT. This gives the protein CASSVVQGATGELFF.

The chain combines TRBV4-3 with TRBJ2-7, with 7 bases identical to TRBD2. The germline V gene has CDR1 LGHNA and CDR2 YSLEER. With V trimmed by 4 bases and J by 5 bases, 5 bases remained unmatched. CDR3 length: 13 amino acids. CDR3 coding DNA: TGCGCCAGCAGCCCCCGGGGGGAAGACGAGCAGTACTTC. This sequence encodes CASSPRGEDEQYF.

This chain uses TRBV7-3 with TRBJ1-2; perhaps TRBD1 as D (6 bases). Trimming removed 5 bases from V and 8 bases from J, with 15 bases in between. This CDR3 has 13 residues. Germline lookup yields CDR1 SGHTA and CDR2 FQGTGA. The CDR3 DNA sequence: TGTGCCAGCAGCCGCACAGGGATCGGCGGCTACACCTTC. Translation gives CASSRTGIGGYTF.

The V gene is TRBV18, the J gene TRBJ2-1; 8 nucleotides align to TRBD2. The CDR3 totals 16 residues. V shed 3 bases and J 3 bases; nucleotides not matched to a gene: 7. The germline V gene encodes CDR1 KGHSH and CDR2 LQKENI. The CDR3 bases are TGTGCCAGCTCACCCGGGAGGGATAGAAGCTACAATGAGCAGTTCTTC. The encoded protein is CASSPGRDRSYNEQFF.

The V and J genes are TRBV10-1 and TRBJ1-2, with a tentative D call TRBD1 (5 bases). In germline, CDR1 is WNHNN, CDR2 SYGVQD (reference sequence). V was shortened by 4 bases and J by 3 bases, with 9 bases between the two germline ends. The CDR3 is 13 residues long. CDR3 sequence: CASSAAGDYGYTF. CDR3 DNA: TGCGCCAGCAGTGCGGCGGGGGACTATGGCTACACCTTC.

This clone showed up just once. The J gene is TRBJ2-5, the V gene TRBV14, with D perhaps TRBD2 (6 bases). V lost 4 bases, J lost 1 base, and 19 bases lay in between. Germline CDR1 reads SGHDN; CDR2 reads FVKESK. The CDR3 has 17 residues. The CDR3 bases are TGTGCCAGCAGCCCGGGAGTATGGGCCCTCTTCCAAGAGACCCAGTACTTC. Translated, it gives CASSPGVWALFQETQYF.